This T cell receptor beta chain was sequenced for a study of blood T cell repertoires in COVID-19. Study summary: The study drew acute and convalescent COVID-19 samples from the United States, Italy and Spain.

The repertoire was sequenced with immunoSEQ multiplex PCR; TCRdb's copy has only in-frame clones and lacks some. Counted here are a few hundred thousand clones, just under 90% occurring once; the ten biggest clones make up roughly 9.4%. Looked up from germline, CDR1 is MGHRA and CDR2 is YSYEKL. Trimming cost V 4 bases and J 3 bases, with 15 bases left between them. CDR3 size: 15 residues. Sequencing was carried out using PBMCs or T cells enriched from blood (not recorded which). The TCR was taken from a woman in her fifties or sixties who had recovered from COVID-19. V and J are TRBV4-1 and TRBJ2-5; D perhaps matches TRBD1 (6 bases). CDR3 region: CASSPGARGEETQYF. The CDR3 region has the DNA TGCGCCAGCAGCCCTGGGGCCAGGGGCGAAGAGACCCAGTACTTC.